This paragraph covers one T cell receptor beta chain sequence. Antigen: not known. cDNA prepared by RNA extraction and subsequent reverse transcription served as the template for sequencing. Sequencing was performed with immunoSEQ multiplex PCR; in TCRdb, only in-frame clones are kept and a portion is missing. The sample lists 100,000 or so clones, roughly 56% occurring once. This specimen belongs to a study of CD8+ T cells in alopecia areata. Across the study: The study gave tofacitinib for 6 to 18 months, then 6 months off drug.

This CDR3 spans 17 amino acids. Germline lookup yields CDR1 SGHAT and CDR2 FQNNGV. Trimming removed 6 bases from V and 9 bases from J; junction bases left unmatched: 12. Documented treatment: oral pan-JAK inhibitor, 5-10 mg twice daily. Broader study findings: Any link of baseline CD8+ expansion to response, resting on one nonresponder, remains uncertain.

V usage is TRBV11-2 and J usage is TRBJ2-1; the match to TRBD2 covers 15 bases. This TCR came from a human donor with alopecia areata. The sample in question was CD8+ T cells sorted from blood, obtained at approximately week 56, from a patient treated with tofacitinib. The CDR3 protein is CASSSRRGTSGGLEQFF. In DNA form, the CDR3 reads TGTGCCAGCAGTTCCAGGAGAGGGACTAGCGGGGGGCTTGAGCAGTTCTTC.